This TCR beta chain came from a study of cytomegalovirus exposure and HLA in healthy donors. The germline gives CDR1 KGHSH, CDR2 LQKENI. Trimming took 6 bases from V and 0 from J; bases not matched to a gene: 3. The CDR3 has 14 residues. With 60 Vbeta and 13 Jbeta primers, the PCR was carried out. The method was immunoSEQ multiplex PCR; TCRdb's version includes in-frame clones alone and lacks a portion of them. The sample shows 130,000 or so clones, approximately 78% of them seen only once. The specimen was PBMCs. The rearrangement links TRBV18 to TRBJ1-1; TRBD1 agrees at 8 bases. This TCR was sampled from a woman in her forties or fifties in good health and CMV-seropositive. CDR3 amino acids: CASSPDRVNTEAFF. The CDR3 region has the DNA TGTGCCAGCTCGCCGGACAGGGTGAACACTGAAGCTTTCTTT. Using reference TRBV18 and TRBJ1-1 for the parts outside the CDR3, the full variable domain is NAGVMQNPRHLVRRRGQEARLRCSPMKGHSHVYWYRQLPEEGLKFMVYLQKENIIDESGMPKERFSAEFPKEGPSILRIQQVVRGDSAAYFCASSPDRVNTEAFFGQGTRLTVV.